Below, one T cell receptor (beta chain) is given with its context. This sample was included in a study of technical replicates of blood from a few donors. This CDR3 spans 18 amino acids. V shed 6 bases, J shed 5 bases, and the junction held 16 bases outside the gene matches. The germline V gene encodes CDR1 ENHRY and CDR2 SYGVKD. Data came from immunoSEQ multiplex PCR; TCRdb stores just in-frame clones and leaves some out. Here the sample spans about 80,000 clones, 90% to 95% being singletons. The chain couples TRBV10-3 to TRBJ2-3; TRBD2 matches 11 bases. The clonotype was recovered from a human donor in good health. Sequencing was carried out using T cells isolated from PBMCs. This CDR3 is CAISPGSLTSGKGDTQYF. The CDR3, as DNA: TGTGCCATCAGCCCAGGTTCTCTGACTAGCGGGAAAGGAGATACGCAGTATTTT.